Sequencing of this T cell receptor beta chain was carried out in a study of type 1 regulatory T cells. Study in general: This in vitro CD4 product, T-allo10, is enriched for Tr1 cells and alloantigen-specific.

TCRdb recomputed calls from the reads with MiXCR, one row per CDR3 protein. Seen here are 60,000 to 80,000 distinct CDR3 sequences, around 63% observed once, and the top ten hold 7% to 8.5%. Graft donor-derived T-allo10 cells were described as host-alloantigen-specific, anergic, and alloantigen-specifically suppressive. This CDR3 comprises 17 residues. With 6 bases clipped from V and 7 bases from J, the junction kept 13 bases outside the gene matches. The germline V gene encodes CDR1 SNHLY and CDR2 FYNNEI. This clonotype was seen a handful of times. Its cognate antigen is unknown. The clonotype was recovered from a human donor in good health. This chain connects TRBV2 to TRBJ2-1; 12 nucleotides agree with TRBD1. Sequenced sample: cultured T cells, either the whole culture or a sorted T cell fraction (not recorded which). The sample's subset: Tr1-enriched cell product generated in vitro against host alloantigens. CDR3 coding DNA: TGTGCCAGCAGCCCGACAGGGGGGGACAGGGGGCTAAATGAGCAGTTCTTC. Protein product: CASSPTGGDRGLNEQFF.